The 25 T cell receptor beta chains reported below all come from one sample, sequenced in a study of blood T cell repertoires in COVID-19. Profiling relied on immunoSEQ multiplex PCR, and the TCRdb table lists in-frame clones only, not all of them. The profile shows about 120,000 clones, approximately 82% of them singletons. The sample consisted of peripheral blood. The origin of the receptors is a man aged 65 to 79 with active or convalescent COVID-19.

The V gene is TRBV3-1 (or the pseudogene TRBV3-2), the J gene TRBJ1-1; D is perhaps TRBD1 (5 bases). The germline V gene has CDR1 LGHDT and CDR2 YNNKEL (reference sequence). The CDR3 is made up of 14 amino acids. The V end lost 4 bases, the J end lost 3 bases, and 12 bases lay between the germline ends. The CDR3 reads CASSPWGGDTEAFF. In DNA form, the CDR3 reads TGTGCCAGCAGCCCCTGGGGGGGGGACACTGAAGCTTTCTTT.

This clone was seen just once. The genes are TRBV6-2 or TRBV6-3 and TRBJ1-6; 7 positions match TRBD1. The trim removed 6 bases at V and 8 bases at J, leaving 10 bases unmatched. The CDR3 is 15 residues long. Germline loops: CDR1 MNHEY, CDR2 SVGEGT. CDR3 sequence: CASSSAQGRHSPLHF. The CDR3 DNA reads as TGTGCCAGCAGCAGCGCACAGGGGCGGCATTCACCCCTCCACTTT.

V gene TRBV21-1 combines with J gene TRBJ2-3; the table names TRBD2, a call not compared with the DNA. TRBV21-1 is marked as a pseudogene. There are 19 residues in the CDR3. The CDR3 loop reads CASSKEGLAGGPITDTQYF. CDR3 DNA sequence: TGTGCCAGCAGCAAAGAGGGACTAGCGGGAGGGCCGATCACAGATACGCAGTATTTT.

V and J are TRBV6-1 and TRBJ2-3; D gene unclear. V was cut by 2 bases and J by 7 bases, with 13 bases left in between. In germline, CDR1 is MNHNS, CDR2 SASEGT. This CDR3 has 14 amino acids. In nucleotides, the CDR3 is TGTGCCAGCAGTGAACCTCAGCGTCGCCATACGCAGTATTTT. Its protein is CASSEPQRRHTQYF.

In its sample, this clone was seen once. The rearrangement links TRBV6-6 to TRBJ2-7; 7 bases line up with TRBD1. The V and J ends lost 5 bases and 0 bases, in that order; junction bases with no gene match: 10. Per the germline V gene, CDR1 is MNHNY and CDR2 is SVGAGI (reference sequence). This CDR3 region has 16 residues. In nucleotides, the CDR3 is TGTGCCAGCAGTCGCCGCCTACAGGGGAGCTCCTACGAGCAGTACTTC. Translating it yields CASSRRLQGSSYEQYF.

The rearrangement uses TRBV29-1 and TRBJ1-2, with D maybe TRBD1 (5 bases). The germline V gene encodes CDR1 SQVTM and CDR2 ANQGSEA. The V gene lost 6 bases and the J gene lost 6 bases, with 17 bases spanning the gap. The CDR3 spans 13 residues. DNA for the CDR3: TGCAGCGTGATGTCTGGGGGGGGAGATGGCTACACCTTC. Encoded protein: CSVMSGGGDGYTF. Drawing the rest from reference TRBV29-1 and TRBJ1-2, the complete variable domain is SAVISQKPSRDICQRGTSLTIQCQVDSQVTMMFWYRQQPGQSLTLIATANQGSEATYESGFVIDKFPISRPNLTFSTLTVSNMSPEDSSIYLCSVMSGGGDGYTFGSGTRLTVV.

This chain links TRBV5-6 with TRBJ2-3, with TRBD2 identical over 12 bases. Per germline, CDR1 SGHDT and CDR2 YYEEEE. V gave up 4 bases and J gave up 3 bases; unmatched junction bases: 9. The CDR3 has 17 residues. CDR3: CASSGEVTSGRTDTQYF. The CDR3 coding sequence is TGTGCCAGCAGCGGGGAAGTGACTAGCGGGAGAACAGATACGCAGTATTTT.

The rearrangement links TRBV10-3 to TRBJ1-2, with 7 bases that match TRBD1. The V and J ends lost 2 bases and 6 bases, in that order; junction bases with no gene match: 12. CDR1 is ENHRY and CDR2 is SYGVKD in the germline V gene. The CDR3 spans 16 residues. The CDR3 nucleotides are TGTGCCATCAGTGAGCAGAAACAGGGGCCCCTCGATGGCTACACCTTC. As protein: CAISEQKQGPLDGYTF.

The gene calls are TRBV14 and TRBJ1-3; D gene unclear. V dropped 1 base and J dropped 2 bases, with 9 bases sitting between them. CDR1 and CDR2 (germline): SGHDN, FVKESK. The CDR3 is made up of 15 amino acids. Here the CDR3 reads CASSQVRLAGNTIYF. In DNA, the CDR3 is TGTGCCAGCAGCCAAGTCAGGTTGGCTGGAAACACCATATATTTT. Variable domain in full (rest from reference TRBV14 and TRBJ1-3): EAGVTQFPSHSVIEKGQTVTLRCDPISGHDNLYWYRRVMGKEIKFLLHFVKESKQDESGMPNNRFLAERTGGTYSTLKVQPAELEDSGVYFCASSQVRLAGNTIYFGEGSWLTVV.

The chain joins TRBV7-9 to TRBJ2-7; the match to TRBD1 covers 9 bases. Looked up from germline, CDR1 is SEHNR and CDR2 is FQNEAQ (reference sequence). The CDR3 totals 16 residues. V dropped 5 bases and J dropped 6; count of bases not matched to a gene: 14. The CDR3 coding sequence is TGTGCCAGCAGCATACAGGGGGGACAGGGTTCATTCGAGCAGTACTTC. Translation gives CASSIQGGQGSFEQYF.

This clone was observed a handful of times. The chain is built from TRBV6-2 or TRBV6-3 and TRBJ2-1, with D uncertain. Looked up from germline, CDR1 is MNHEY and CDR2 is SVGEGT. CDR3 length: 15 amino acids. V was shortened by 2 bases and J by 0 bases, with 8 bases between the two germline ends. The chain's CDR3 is CASSYGPSSYNEQFF. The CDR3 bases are TGTGCCAGCAGTTACGGGCCCAGCTCCTACAATGAGCAGTTCTTC.

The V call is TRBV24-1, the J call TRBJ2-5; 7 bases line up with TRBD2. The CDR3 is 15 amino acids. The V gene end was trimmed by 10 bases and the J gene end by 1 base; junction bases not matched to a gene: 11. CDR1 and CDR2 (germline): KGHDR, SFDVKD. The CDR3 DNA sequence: TGTGCCACTGCACTCGCCGGGACTATCCAAGAGACCCAGTACTTC. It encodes CATALAGTIQETQYF.

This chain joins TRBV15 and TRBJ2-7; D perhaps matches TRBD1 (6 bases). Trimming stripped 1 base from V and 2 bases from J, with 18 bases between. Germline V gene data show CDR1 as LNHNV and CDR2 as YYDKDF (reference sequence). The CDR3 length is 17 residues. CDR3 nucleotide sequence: TGTGCCACCAGCAGAGCGGACAGACTAAGTGGGGCCTACGAGCAGTACTTC. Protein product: CATSRADRLSGAYEQYF.

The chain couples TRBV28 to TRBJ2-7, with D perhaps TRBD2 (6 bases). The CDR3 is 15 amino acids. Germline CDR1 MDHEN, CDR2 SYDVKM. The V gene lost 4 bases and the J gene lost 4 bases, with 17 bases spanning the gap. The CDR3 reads CASSSSGAGRYEQYF. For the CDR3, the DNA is TGTGCCAGCAGTTCCTCGGGTGCGGGAAGGTACGAGCAGTACTTC. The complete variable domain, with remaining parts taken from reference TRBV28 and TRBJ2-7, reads DVKVTQSSRYLVKRTGEKVFLECVQDMDHENMFWYRQDPGLGLRLIYFSYDVKMKEKGDIPEGYSVSREKKERFSLILESASTNQTSMYLCASSSSGAGRYEQYFGPGTRLTVT.

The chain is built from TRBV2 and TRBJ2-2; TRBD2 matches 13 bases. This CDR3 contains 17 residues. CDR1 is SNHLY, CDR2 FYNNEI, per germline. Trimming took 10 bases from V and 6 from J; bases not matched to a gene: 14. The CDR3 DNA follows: TGTGCCATTCCACTAGCGGGGGGGAGAACATGGGCCGGGGAGCTGTTTTTT. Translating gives CAIPLAGGRTWAGELFF.

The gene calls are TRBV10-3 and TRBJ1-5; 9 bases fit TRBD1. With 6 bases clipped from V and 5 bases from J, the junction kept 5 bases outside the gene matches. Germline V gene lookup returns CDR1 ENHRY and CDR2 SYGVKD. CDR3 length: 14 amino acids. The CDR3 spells CAISPQGADQPQHF. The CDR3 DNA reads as TGTGCCATCAGCCCACAGGGGGCGGATCAGCCCCAGCATTTT.

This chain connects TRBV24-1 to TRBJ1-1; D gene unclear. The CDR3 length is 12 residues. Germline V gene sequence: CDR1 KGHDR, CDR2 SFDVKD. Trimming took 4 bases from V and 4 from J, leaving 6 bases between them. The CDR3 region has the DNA TGTGCCACCAGTGACTCTACCACTGAAGCTTTCTTT. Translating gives CATSDSTTEAFF.

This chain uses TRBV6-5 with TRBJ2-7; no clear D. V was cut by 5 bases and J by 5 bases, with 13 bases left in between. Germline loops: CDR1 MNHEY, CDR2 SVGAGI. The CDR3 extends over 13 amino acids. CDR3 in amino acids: CASSRSLGNEQYF. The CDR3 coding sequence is TGTGCCAGCAGTAGGAGCTTAGGTAACGAGCAGTACTTC.

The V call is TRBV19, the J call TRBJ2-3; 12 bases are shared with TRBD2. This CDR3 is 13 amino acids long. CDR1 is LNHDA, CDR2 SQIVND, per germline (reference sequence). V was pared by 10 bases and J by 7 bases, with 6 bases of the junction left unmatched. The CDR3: CATRTSGMYTQYF. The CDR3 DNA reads TGTGCCACCCGGACTAGCGGGATGTATACGCAGTATTTT.

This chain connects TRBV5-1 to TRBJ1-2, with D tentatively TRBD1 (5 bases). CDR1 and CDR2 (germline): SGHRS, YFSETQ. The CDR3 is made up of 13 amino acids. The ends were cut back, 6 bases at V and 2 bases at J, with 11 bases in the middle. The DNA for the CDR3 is TGCGCCAGCAAACAACAGGAGAACTATGGCTACACCTTC. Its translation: CASKQQENYGYTF.

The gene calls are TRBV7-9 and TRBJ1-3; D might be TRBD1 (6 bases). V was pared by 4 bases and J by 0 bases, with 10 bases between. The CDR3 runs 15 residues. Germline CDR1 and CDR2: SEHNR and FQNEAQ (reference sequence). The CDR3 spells CASSSGTNSGNTIYF. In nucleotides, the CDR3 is TGTGCCAGCAGCTCCGGGACAAACTCTGGAAACACCATATATTTT.

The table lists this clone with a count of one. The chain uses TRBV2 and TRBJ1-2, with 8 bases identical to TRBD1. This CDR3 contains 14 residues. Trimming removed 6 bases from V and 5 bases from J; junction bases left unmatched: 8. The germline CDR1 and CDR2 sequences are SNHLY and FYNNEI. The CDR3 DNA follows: TGTGCCAGCAGGAAGGACAGGGAGAGTTATGGCTACACCTTC. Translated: CASRKDRESYGYTF.

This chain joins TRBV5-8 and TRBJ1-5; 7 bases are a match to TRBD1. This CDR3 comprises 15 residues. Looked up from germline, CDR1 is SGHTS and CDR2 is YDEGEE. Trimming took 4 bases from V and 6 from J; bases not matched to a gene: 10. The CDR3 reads CASSPGQVGGQPQHF. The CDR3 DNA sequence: TGTGCCAGCAGCCCAGGACAGGTTGGGGGTCAGCCCCAGCATTTT.

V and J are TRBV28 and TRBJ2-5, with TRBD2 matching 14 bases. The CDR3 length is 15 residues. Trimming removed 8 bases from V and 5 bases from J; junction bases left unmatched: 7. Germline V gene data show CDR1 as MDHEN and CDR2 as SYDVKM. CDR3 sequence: CASGGTSGSGETQYF. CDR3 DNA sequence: TGTGCCAGCGGGGGGACTAGCGGGAGCGGGGAGACCCAGTACTTC.

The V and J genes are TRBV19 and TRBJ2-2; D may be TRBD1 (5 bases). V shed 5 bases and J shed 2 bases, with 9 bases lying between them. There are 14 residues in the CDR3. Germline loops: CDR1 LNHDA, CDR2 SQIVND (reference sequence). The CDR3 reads CASSRTRNTGELFF. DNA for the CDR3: TGTGCCAGTAGTCGGACACGAAACACCGGGGAGCTGTTTTTT.